This entry is about one T cell receptor (beta chain). This entry is derived from a study of blood T cell repertoires in COVID-19. Turning to the study itself: T cells, B-cell-depleted T cells, or PBMCs provided the cDNA or gDNA that served as material.

V dropped 0 bases and J dropped 0 bases, with 17 bases sitting between them. The germline gives CDR1 MGHRA, CDR2 YSYEKL. This CDR3 comprises 18 residues. Only in-frame clones appear in the TCRdb table, and some are missing; sequencing was by immunoSEQ multiplex PCR. The repertoire holds nearly 100,000 clones, with approximately 86% as singletons. The sample comprised peripheral blood. This chain joins TRBV4-1 and TRBJ2-5; a weak D match, TRBD1 (5 bases). The source of this sequence is a man older than 75 with acute or convalescent COVID-19. The DNA for the CDR3 is TGCGCCAGCAGCCAAGATTACGGGTCAGGGTCGTACCAAGAGACCCAGTACTTC. Amino acid sequence: CASSQDYGSGSYQETQYF.